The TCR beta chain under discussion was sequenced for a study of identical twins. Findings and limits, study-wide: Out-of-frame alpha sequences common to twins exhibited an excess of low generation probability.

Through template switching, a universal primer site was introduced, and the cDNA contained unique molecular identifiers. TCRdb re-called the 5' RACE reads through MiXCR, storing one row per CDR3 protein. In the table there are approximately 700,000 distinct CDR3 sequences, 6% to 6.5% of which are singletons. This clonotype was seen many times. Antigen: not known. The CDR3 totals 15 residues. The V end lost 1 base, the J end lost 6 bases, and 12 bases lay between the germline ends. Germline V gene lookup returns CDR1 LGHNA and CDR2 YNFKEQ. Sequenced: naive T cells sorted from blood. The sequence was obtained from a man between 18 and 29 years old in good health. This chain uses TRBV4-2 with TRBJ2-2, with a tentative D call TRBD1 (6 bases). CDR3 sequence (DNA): TGTGCCAGCAGCCAAGTTGATGAGGGGGCCGGGGAGCTGTTTTTT. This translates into CASSQVDEGAGELFF.